This T cell receptor beta chain was profiled in a study of shared T cell receptors in the human thymus. Assay: immunoSEQ multiplex PCR; the TCRdb copy retains only in-frame clones and omits some. This sample has roughly 500,000 clones, with approximately 80% found just once. The data also belong to a second study, concerning human thymus T cells. That work adds: Healthy Finnish infants undergoing corrective surgery for congenital heart defects provided the donor material. Thymus tissue for the work was resected from patients undergoing corrective heart surgery. Seemingly biased V and J gene usage marked thymic and blood repertoires. Related research described strongly overlapping thymic repertoires in unrelated people.

Sequencing input: thymocytes. This TCR came from a boy under two years old with a congenital heart defect.

CDR3 in amino acids: CASNSGGPRDEQFF. The CDR3 nucleotides are TGCGCCAGCAACTCGGGAGGGCCTCGGGATGAGCAGTTCTTC. This rearrangement joins TRBV5-1 to TRBJ2-1; TRBD2 agrees at 8 bases. V lost 6 bases, J lost 8 bases, and 10 bases stayed unmatched. CDR1 SGHRS and CDR2 YFSETQ come from the germline V gene. The CDR3 consists of 14 residues.